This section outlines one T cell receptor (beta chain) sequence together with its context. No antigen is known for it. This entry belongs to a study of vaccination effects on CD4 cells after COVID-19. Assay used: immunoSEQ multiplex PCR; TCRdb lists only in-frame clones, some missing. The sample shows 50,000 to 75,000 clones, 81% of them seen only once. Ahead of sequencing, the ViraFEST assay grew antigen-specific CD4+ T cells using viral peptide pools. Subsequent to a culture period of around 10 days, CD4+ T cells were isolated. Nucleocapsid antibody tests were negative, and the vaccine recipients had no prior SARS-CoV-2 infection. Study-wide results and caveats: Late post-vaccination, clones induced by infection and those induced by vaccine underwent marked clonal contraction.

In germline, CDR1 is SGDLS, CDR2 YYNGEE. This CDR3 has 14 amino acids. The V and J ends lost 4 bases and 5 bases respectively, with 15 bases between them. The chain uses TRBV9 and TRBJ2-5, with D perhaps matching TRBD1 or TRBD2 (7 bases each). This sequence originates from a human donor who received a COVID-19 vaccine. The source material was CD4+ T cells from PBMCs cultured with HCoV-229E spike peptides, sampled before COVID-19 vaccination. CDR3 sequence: CASSPSGGAETQYF. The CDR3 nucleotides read TGTGCCAGCAGCCCCTCAGGGGGGGCTGAGACCCAGTACTTC.